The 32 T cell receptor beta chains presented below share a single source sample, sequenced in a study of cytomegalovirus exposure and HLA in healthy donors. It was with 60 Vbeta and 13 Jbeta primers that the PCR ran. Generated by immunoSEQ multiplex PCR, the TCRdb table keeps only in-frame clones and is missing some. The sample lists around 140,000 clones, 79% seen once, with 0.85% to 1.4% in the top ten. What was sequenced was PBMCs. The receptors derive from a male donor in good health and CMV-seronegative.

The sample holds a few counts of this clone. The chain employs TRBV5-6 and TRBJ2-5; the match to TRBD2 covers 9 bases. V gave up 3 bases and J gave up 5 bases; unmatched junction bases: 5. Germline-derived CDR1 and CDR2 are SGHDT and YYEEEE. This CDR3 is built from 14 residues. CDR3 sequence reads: CASSSSGVEETQYF. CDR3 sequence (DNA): TGTGCCAGCAGCTCTAGCGGGGTGGAGGAGACCCAGTACTTC.

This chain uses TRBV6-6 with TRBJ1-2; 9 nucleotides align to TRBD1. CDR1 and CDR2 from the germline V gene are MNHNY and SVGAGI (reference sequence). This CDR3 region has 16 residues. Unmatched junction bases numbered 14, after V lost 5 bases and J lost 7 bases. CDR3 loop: CASSPLTTGGLGGYTF. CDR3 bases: TGTGCCAGCAGTCCACTGACGACAGGGGGGTTAGGTGGCTACACCTTC.

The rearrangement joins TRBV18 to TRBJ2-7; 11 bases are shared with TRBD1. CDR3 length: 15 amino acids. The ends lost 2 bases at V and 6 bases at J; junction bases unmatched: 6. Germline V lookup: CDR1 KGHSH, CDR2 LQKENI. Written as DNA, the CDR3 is TGTGCCAGCTCACCAACCCCGGACAGGGGGCTCGAGCAGTACTTC. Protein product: CASSPTPDRGLEQYF.

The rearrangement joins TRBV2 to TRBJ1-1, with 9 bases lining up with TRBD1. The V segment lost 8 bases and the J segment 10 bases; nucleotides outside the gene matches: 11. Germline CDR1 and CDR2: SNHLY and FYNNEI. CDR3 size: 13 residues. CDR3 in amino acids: CASQDRGHNGAFF. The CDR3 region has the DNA TGTGCCAGCCAGGACAGGGGACACAATGGAGCTTTCTTT.

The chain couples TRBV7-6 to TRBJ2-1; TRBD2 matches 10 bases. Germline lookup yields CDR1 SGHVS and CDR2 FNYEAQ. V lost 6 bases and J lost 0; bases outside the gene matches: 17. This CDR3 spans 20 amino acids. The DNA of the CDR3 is TGTGCCAGCAGTCTTCCCCAAGCGGGGGGGCCGCCGAGCTCCTACAATGAGCAGTTCTTC. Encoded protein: CASSLPQAGGPPSSYNEQFF.

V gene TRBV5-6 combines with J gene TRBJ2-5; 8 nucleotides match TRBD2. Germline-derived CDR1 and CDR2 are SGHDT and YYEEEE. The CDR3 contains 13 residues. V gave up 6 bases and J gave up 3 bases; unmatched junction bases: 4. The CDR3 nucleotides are TGTGCCAGCAACCTACTAGCGGAAGAGACCCAGTACTTC. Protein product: CASNLLAEETQYF.

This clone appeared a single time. The CDR3 DNA sequence: TGTGCCAGCAGCTTCTTTACTAGCGGAACAGATACGCAGTATTTT. Protein: CASSFFTSGTDTQYF. The chain joins TRBV7-2 to TRBJ2-3; TRBD2 matches at 8 bases. V shed 3 bases, J shed 3 bases, and the junction held 5 bases outside the gene matches. Germline V lookup: CDR1 SGHTA, CDR2 FQGNSA. The CDR3 runs to 15 residues. The full variable domain, rest sourced from reference TRBV7-2 and TRBJ2-3, is GAGVSQSPSNKVTEKGKDVELRCDPISGHTALYWYRQSLGQGLEFLIYFQGNSAPDKSGLPSDRFSAERTGGSVSTLTIQRTQQEDSAVYLCASSFFTSGTDTQYFGPGTRLTVL.

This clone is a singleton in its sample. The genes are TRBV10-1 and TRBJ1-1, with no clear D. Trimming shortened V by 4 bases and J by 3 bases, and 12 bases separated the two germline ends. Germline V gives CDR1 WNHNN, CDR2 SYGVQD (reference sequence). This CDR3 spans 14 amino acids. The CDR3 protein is CASSGAGSYTEAFF. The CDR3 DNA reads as TGCGCCAGCAGTGGTGCGGGGTCCTACACTGAAGCTTTCTTT.

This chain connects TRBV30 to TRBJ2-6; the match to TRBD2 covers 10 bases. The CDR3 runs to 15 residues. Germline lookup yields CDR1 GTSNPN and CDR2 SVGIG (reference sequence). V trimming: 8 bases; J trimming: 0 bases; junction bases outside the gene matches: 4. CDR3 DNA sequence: TGTGCCGAGGCTAGCGGGGGCTCTGGGGCCAACGTCCTGACTTTC. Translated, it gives CAEASGGSGANVLTF.

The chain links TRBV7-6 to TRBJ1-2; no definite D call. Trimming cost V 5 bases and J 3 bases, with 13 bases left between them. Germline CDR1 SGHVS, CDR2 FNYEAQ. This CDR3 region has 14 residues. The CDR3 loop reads CASSQFPLDYGYTF. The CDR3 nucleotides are TGTGCCAGCAGCCAGTTTCCACTAGACTATGGCTACACCTTC.

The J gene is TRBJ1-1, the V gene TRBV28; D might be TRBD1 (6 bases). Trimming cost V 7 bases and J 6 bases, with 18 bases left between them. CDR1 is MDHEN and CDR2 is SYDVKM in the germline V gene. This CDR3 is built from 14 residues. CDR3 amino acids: CASTLGDRLAEAFF. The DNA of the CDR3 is TGTGCCAGCACCCTAGGAGACAGGTTGGCTGAAGCTTTCTTT.

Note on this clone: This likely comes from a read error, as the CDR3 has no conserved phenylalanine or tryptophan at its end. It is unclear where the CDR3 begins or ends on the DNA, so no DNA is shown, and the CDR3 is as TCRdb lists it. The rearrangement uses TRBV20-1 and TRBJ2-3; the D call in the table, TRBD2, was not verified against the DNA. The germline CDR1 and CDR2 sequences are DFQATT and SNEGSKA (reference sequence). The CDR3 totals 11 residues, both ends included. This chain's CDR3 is CSAKTGGTAGT.

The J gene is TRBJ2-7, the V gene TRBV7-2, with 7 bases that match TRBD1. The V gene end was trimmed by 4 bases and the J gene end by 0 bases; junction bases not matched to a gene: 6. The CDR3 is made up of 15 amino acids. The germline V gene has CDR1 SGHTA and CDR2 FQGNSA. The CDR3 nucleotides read TGTGCCAGCAGCTCCCCTTGGGACAGCTCCTACGAGCAGTACTTC. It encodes CASSSPWDSSYEQYF.

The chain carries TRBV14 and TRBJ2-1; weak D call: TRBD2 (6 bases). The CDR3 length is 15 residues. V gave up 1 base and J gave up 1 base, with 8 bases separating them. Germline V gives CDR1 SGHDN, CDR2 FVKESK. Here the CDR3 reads CASSQGGRSYNEQFF. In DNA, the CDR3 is TGTGCCAGCAGCCAAGGAGGGAGGTCCTACAATGAGCAGTTCTTC.

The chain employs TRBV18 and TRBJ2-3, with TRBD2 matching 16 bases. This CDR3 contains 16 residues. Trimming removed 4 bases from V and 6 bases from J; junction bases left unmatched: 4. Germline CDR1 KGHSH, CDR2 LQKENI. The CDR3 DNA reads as TGTGCCAGCTCACAGGGACTAGCGGGGGGGCCGGATACGCAGTATTTT. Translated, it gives CASSQGLAGGPDTQYF.

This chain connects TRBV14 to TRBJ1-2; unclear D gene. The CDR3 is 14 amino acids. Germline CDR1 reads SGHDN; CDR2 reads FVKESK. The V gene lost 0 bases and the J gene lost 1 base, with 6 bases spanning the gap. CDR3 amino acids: CASSQDSGNYGYTF. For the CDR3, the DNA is TGTGCCAGCAGCCAAGATTCGGGTAACTATGGCTACACCTTC.

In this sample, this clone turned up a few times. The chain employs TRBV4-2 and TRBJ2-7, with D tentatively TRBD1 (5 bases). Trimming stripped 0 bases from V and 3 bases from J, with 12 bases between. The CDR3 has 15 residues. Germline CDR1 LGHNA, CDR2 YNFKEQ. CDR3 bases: TGTGCCAGCAGCCAAGACGACAGTCAAATCTACGAGCAGTACTTC. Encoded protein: CASSQDDSQIYEQYF.

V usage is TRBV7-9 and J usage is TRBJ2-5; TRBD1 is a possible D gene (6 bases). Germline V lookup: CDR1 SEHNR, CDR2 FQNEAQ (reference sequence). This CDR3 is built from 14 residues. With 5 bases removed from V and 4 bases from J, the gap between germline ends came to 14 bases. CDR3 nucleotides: TGTGCCAGCAGCCCTGTGGGGGCGGGAGAGACCCAGTACTTC. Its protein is CASSPVGAGETQYF.

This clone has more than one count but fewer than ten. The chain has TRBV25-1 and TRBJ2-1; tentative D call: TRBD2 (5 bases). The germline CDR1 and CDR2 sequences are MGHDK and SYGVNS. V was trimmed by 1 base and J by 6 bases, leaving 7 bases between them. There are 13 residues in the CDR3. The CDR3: CASSESRGNEQFF. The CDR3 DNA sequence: TGTGCCAGCAGTGAATCCCGGGGCAATGAGCAGTTCTTC.

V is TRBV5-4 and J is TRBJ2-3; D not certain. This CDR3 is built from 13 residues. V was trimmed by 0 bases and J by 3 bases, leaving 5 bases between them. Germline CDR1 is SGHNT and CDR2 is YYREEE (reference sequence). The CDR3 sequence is CASSLVETDTQYF. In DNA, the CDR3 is TGTGCCAGCAGCTTGGTAGAAACAGATACGCAGTATTTT.

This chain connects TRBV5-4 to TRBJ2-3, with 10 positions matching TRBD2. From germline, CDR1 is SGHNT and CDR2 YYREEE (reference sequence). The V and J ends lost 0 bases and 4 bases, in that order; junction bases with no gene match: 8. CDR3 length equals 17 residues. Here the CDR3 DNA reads TGTGCCAGCAGCTTGGCCCCACTAGCGGGGCCAGCAGATACGCAGTATTTT. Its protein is CASSLAPLAGPADTQYF.

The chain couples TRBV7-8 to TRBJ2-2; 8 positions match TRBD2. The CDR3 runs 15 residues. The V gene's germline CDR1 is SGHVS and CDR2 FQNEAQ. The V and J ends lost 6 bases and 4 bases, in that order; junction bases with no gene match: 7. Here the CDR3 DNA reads TGTGCCAGCAGACGGGGGGGCCCGGGCACCGGGGAGCTGTTTTTT. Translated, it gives CASRRGGPGTGELFF.

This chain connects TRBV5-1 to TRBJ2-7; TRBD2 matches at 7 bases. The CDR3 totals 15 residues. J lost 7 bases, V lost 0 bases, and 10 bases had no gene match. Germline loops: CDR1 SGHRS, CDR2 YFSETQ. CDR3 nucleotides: TGCGCCAGCAGCTTGGGTCCGGGCTCCGGGAGGGAGCAGTACTTC. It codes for CASSLGPGSGREQYF.

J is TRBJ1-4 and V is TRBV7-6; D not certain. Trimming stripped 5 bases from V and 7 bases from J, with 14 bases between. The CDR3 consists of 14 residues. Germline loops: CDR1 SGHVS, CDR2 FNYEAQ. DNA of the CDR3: TGTGCCAGCAGCCCCAGACCTACGGGTGAAAAACTGTTTTTT. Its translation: CASSPRPTGEKLFF. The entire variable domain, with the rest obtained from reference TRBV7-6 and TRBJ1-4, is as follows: GAGVSQSPRYKVTKRGQDVALRCDPISGHVSLYWYRQALGQGPEFLTYFNYEAQQDKSGLPNDRFSAERPEGSISTLTIQRTEQRDSAMYRCASSPRPTGEKLFFGSGTQLSVL.

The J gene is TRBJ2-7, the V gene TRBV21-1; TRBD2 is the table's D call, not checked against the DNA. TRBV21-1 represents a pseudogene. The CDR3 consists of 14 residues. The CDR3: CASTGGTYYYEQYF. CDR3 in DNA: TGTGCCAGCACTGGGGGGACCTACTACTACGAGCAGTACTTC.

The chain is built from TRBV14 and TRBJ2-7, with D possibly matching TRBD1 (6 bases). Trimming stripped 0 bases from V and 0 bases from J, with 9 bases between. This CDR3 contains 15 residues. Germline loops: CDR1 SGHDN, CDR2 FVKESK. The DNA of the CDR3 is TGTGCCAGCAGCCAAGATAAACAGGGCTCCTACGAGCAGTACTTC. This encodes CASSQDKQGSYEQYF.

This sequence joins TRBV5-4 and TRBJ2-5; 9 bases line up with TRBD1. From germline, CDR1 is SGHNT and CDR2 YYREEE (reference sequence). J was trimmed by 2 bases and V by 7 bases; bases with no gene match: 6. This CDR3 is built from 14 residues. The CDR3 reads CASRDRASQETQYF. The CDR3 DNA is TGTGCCAGCCGGGACAGGGCGAGTCAAGAGACCCAGTACTTC. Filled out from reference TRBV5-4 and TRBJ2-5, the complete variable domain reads ETGVTQSPTHLIKTRGQQVTLRCSSQSGHNTVSWYQQALGQGPQFIFQYYREEENGRGNFPPRFSGLQFPNYSSELNVNALELDDSALYLCASRDRASQETQYFGPGTRLLVL.

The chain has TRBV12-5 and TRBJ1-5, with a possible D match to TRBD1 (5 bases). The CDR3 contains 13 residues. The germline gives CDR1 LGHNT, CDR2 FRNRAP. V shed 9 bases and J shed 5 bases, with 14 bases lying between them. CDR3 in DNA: TGTGCTAGCGGGCAGGGCTATTATCAGCCCCAGCATTTT. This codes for CASGQGYYQPQHF. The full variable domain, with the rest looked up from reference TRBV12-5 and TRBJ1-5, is DARVTQTPRHKVTEMGQEVTMRCQPILGHNTVFWYRQTMMQGLELLAYFRNRAPLDDSGMPKDRFSAEMPDATLATLKIQPSEPRDSAVYFCASGQGYYQPQHFGDGTRLSIL.

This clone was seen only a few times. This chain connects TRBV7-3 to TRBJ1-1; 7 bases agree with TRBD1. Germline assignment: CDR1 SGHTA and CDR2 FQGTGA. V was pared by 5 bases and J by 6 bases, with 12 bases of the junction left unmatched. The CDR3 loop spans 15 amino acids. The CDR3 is CASSLATDRASEAFF. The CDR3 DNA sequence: TGTGCCAGCAGCCTAGCCACTGACAGGGCCTCTGAAGCTTTCTTT.

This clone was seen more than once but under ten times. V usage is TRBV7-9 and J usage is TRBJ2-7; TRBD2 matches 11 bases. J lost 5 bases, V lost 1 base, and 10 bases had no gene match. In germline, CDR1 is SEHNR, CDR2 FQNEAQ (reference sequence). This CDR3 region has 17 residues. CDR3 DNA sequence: TGTGCCAGCAGCTTAGGGATGACTAGCGGGGTGTCCCACGAGCAGTACTTC. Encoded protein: CASSLGMTSGVSHEQYF.

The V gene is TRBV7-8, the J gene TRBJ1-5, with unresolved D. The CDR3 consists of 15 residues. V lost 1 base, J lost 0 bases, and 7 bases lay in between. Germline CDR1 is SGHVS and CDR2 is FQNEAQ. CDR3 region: CASSLDSYSNQPQHF. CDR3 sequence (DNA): TGTGCCAGCAGCTTAGACAGTTATAGCAATCAGCCCCAGCATTTT.

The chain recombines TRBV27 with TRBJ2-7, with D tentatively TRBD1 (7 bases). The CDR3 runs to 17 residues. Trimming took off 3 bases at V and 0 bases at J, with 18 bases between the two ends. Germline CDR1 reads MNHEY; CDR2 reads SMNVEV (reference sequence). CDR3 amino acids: CASSFAGTGQSSYEQYF. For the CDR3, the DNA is TGTGCCAGCAGTTTCGCGGGAACGGGACAGAGCTCCTACGAGCAGTACTTC.